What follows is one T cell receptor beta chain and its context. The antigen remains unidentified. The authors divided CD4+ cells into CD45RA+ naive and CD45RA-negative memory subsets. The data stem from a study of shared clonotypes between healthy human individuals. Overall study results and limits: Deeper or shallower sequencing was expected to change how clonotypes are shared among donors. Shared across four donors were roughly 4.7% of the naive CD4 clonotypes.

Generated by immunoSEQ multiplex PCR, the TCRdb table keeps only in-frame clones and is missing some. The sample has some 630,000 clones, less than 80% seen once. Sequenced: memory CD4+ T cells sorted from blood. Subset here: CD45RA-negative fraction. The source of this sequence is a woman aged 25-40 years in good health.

CDR3: CASRPQAGYSYEQYF. CDR3 DNA sequence: TGTGCCAGCAGACCTCAAGCGGGATATTCCTACGAGCAGTACTTC. This sequence joins TRBV27 and TRBJ2-7, with 7 bases identical to TRBD2. Germline CDR1 is MNHEY and CDR2 is SMNVEV (reference sequence). V lost 6 bases and J lost 1; bases outside the gene matches: 9. This CDR3 is built from 15 residues.